This T cell receptor beta chain comes out of a study of T-cell reconstitution after alpha-beta-depleted transplantation in children. This sample's TCRbeta library carried unique molecular identifier barcodes. One entry per CDR3 protein results from TCRdb running MiXCR on the PCR reads. The sample lists 450,000 to 700,000 distinct CDR3 sequences, more than 20% occurring once. This clonotype appeared a few times. Germline assignment: CDR1 ENHRY and CDR2 SYGVKD. The CDR3 runs to 16 residues. V gave up 2 bases and J gave up 4 bases; unmatched junction bases: 6. The source was PBMCs, collected before TCRalphabeta/CD19-depleted stem cell transplant. The receptor comes from a boy in the first two years of life with Wiskott-Aldrich syndrome, due to receive a stem cell transplant. The chain couples TRBV10-3 to TRBJ2-7; 12 positions match TRBD2. CDR3 sequence reads: CAISETKTSGSYEQYF. CDR3 coding DNA: TGTGCCATCAGTGAGACTAAGACTAGCGGGAGTTACGAGCAGTACTTC.